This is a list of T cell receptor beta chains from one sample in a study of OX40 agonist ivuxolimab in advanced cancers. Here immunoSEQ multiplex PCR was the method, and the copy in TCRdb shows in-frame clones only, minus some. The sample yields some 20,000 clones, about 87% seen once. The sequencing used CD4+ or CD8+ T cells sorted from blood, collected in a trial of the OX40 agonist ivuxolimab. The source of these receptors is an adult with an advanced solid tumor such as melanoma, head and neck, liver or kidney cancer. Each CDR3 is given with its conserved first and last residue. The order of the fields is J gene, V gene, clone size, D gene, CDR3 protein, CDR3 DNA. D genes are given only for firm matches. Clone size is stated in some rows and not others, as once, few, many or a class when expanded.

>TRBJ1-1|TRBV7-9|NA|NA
CASSLTGGTEAFF
TGTGCCAGCAGCTTAACGGGAGGCACTGAAGCTTTCTTT
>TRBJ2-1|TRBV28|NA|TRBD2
CASSLSGGAREQFF
TGTGCCAGCAGTCTAAGCGGGGGGGCTCGGGAGCAGTTCTTC
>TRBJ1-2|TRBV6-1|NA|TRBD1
CASSEVQGANGYTF
TGTGCCAGCAGTGAAGTTCAGGGGGCTAACGGCTACACCTTC
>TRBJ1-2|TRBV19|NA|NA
CASSMQRAGYTF
TGTGCCAGTAGTATGCAAAGGGCTGGCTACACCTTC
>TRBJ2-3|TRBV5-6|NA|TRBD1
CASSSASGTGYTDTQYF
TGTGCCAGCAGCTCGGCCTCCGGGACAGGGTACACAGATACGCAGTATTTT
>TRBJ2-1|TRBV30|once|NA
CAWSGVLNEQFF
TGTGCCTGGAGTGGTGTACTCAATGAGCAGTTCTTC
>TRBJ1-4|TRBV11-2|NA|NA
CASSLVRGVNEKLFF
TGTGCCAGCAGCTTAGTACGGGGGGTTAATGAAAAACTGTTTTTT
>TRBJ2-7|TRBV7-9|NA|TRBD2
CASSPLAVNYEQYF
TGTGCCAGCAGCCCCCTAGCGGTGAACTACGAGCAGTACTTC
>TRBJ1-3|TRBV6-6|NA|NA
CASREQPFGGNTIYF
TGTGCCAGCAGAGAACAGCCCTTCGGTGGAAACACCATATATTTT
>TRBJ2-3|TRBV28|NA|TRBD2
CASSPRPTSGTLDTQYF
TGTGCCAGCAGTCCTCGGCCGACTAGCGGGACGCTAGATACGCAGTATTTT
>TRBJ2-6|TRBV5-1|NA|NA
CASSLAGITGANVLTF
TGCGCCAGCAGCTTGGCGGGAATCACTGGGGCCAACGTCCTGACTTTC
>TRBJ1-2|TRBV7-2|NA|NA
CASSLTTNNYGYTF
TGTGCCAGCAGCTTAACAACCAATAACTATGGCTACACCTTC
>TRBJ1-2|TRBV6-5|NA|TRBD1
CASSYLTGGYGYTF
TGTGCCAGCAGTTACCTGACAGGGGGCTATGGCTACACCTTC
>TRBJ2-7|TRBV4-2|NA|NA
CASSQEGGLAGVYEQYF
TGTGCCAGCAGCCAAGAAGGGGGCCTAGCGGGCGTCTACGAGCAGTACTTC
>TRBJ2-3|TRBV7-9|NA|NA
CASSLTGTTTDTQYF
TGTGCCAGCAGCTTAACCGGGACAACCACAGATACGCAGTATTTT
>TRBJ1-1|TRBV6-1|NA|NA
CASSWGALTEAFF
TGTGCCAGCAGTTGGGGAGCTCTCACTGAAGCTTTCTTT
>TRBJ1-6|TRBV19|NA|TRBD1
CASASGGAVYSPLHF
TGTGCCAGTGCGTCAGGGGGCGCGGTATATTCACCCCTCCACTTT
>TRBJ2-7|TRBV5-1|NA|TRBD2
CASSLASGIIYEQYF
TGCGCCAGCAGCTTGGCTAGCGGGATAATATACGAGCAGTACTTC
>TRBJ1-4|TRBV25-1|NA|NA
CASSDPGREGSTNEKLFF
TGTGCCAGCAGTGACCCCGGGCGGGAAGGCTCAACTAATGAAAAACTGTTTTTT
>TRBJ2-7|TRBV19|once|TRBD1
CASRPGQGAYEQYF
TGTGCCAGTAGGCCGGGACAGGGGGCCTACGAGCAGTACTTC
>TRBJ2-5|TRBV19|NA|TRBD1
CASRRQGAPGTEQYF
TGTGCCAGTAGAAGACAGGGGGCCCCCGGGACGGAGCAGTACTTC
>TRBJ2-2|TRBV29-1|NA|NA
CSVEGGVATGELFF
TGCAGCGTTGAAGGAGGGGTGGCCACCGGGGAGCTGTTTTTT
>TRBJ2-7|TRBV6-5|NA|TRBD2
CASSYSRGDEQYF
TGTGCCAGCAGTTACTCTCGGGGGGACGAGCAGTACTTC
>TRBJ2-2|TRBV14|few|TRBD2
CASRRSGRINTGELFF
TGTGCCAGCAGGCGTAGCGGGAGGATTAACACCGGGGAGCTGTTTTTT
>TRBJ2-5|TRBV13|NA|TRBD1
CATTRDRVVKTQYF
TGTGCCACTACGCGGGACAGGGTTGTAAAGACCCAGTACTTC
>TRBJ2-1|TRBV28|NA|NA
CASTKGMLSEQFF
TGTGCCAGCACCAAGGGTATGTTGAGTGAGCAGTTCTTC
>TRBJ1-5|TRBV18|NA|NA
CASSPPGRVSNQPQHF
TGTGCCAGCTCACCACCAGGCAGGGTGAGCAATCAGCCCCAGCATTTT
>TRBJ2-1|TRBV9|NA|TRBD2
CASSGSPGLDFEQFF
TGTGCCAGCAGCGGAAGCCCGGGACTAGATTTTGAGCAGTTCTTC
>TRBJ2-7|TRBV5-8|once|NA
CASSLEGLGEQYF
TGTGCCAGCAGCCTGGAGGGTCTGGGGGAGCAGTACTTC